This T cell receptor (beta chain) was obtained from a study of OX40 agonist ivuxolimab in advanced cancers. Turning to the overall study: Ivuxolimab was an agonistic, fully human IgG2 monoclonal antibody directed against OX40 (CD134), a costimulatory receptor. Peripheral TCRbeta sequencing was intended to test whether TCR sequence diversity was altered and clonal T-cell expansion was caused by ivuxolimab. Partial responses occurred in three dose-escalation patients: two with cutaneous melanoma and one with hepatocellular carcinoma. Intravenous ivuxolimab was administered to patients every 2 weeks at six dose levels: 0.01, 0.1, 0.3, 1.5, 3 and 10 mg/kg. The monotherapy dose-escalation portion (N = 52 patients) of the phase I ivuxolimab trial is reported in the paper. Of the 50 or so patients in dose escalation, around 19 had hepatocellular carcinoma, approximately 15 had melanoma, 9 had renal cell carcinoma and 9 had head and neck cancer. The dose-escalation cohort was 82.7% male with a mean age of approximately 60 years, ranging from roughly 23 to 80. Prior anti-PD-1, anti-PD-L1 or anti-CTLA-4 therapy was permitted, and checkpoint inhibitors had been received by less than 45% of dose-escalation patients.

For sequencing of the TCRbeta CDR3 region, genomic DNA was extracted from the sorted cells. The immunoSEQ Assay was used for sequencing of TCRbeta CDR3 regions. As stored in TCRdb, this immuneACCESS dataset retains in-frame rearrangements with V and J assigned. A fraction of the clones does not appear; measured against another copy, unresolved V genes explain less than half of the discrepancy, and the remainder lacks a known reason. The sample table shows 21,000 or so clones, and just under 90% are seen once. The ten top clones hold more than 20% of the sample. Regarding this clone: The target of this receptor is not known. No clone much larger than this one lies a single base away; base qualities are absent.

Patients with a history of autoimmune disease or receiving systemic immunosuppression were excluded from the trial. Peripheral blood for TCR sequencing was drawn from every dose cohort at baseline, at cycle 4 day 1 and at cycle 7 day 1. Samples were obtained from an open-label, multicenter, first-in-human phase I dose-escalation trial of ivuxolimab. Adults with locally advanced or metastatic melanoma, renal cell, hepatocellular, or head and neck squamous cell carcinoma were enrolled in the trial. Before TCR sequencing, CD4+ T cells and CD8+ T cells were sorted from peripheral blood as separate populations. General findings and caveats noted by the study authors: The antigen specificity of the clonally expanded peripheral T cells was not determined. At doses of 0.1 to 3.0 mg/kg, clonal expansion of both CD4+ and CD8+ T cells in blood was seen between baseline and week 6. In the 0.1-3.0 mg/kg groups, partial responders were among the patients with the lowest normalized peripheral clonal expansion, particularly in CD8+ T cells. Low levels of normalized T-cell clonal expansion were also seen in some nonresponding patients. On average, CD8+ T cells showed more expanded clones than CD4+ T cells after ivuxolimab.

Source: CD4+ or CD8+ T cells sorted from blood, taken in a trial of the OX40 agonist ivuxolimab. This receptor was identified in an adult with an advanced solid tumor such as melanoma, head and neck, liver or kidney cancer.

The CDR3 reads CASSYVAANEQYF. The sequence in DNA is TGTGCCAGCAGTTACGTGGCAGCGAACGAGCAGTACTTC. This sequence uses TRBV6-5 and TRBJ2-7; the D gene cannot be named for sure. Reading from cysteine to phenylalanine, the CDR3 counts 13 amino acids. CDR3 DNA only is kept here, 39 bases in frame from base 1. CDR1 and CDR2, per the germline V gene, are MNHEY and SVGAGI. Relative to germline, V is 2 bases shorter and J is 5 bases shorter, with 10 bases between their ends.